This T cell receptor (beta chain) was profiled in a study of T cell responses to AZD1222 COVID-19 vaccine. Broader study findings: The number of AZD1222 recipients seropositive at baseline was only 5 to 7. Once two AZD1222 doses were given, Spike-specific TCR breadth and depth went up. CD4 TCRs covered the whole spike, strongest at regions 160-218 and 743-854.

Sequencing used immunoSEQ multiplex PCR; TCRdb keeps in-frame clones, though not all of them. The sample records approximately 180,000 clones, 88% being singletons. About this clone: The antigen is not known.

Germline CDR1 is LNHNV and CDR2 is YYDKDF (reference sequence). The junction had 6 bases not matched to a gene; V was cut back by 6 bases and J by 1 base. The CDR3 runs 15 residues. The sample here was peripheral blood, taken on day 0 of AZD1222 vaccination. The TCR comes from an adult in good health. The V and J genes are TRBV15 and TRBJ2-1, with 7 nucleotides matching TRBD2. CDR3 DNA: TGTGCCACCAGTATCCGGCGGGGGTCCTACAATGAGCAGTTCTTC. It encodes CATSIRRGSYNEQFF.